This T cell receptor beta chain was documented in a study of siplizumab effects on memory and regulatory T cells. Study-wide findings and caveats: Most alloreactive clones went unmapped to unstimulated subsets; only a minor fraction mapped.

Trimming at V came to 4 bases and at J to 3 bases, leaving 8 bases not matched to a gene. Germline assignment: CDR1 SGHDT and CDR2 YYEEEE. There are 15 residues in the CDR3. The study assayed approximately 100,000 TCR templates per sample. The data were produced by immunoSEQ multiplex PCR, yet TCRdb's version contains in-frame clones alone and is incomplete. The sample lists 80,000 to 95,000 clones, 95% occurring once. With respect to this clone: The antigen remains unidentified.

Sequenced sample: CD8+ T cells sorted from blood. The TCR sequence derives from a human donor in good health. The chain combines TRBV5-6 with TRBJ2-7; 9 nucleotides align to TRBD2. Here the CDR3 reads CASSPAGTSNYEQYF. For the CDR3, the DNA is TGTGCCAGCAGCCCCGCCGGGACTAGCAACTACGAGCAGTACTTC.